The 3 T cell receptor beta chains below were found in one sample sequenced in a study of T-cell memory formation after mild COVID-19. From the 5' RACE reads, TCRdb called clonotypes with MiXCR, one entry per CDR3 protein. The sample has almost 550,000 distinct CDR3 sequences, around 20% seen once; the top ten hold around 13%. Sequencing was carried out using PBMCs or a T cell subset sorted from them (not recorded which). The receptors shown here come from an adult woman who had mild COVID-19 (a few samples of this study predate the infection). Cell type and time point are not known.

This clonotype has only a few counts. V gene TRBV5-1 combines with J gene TRBJ2-7; TRBD2 agrees at 12 bases. Germline V gene data show CDR1 as SGHRS and CDR2 as YFSETQ. This CDR3 comprises 15 residues. V shed 4 bases, J shed 5 bases, and the junction held 7 bases outside the gene matches. In nucleotides, the CDR3 is TGCGCCAGCAGCAAGGTACTAGCGGGAGGCAACGAGCAGTACTTC. Protein product: CASSKVLAGGNEQYF.

This clonotype came up a few times. The chain has TRBV3-1 and TRBJ1-1; D gene uncertain. Germline V gene sequence: CDR1 LGHDT, CDR2 YNNKEL (reference sequence). This CDR3 contains 15 residues. V lost 4 bases and J 0 bases, leaving 12 bases between the germline ends. CDR3 loop: CASSRREAMNTEAFF. CDR3 coding DNA: TGTGCCAGCAGCCGGCGGGAGGCCATGAACACTGAAGCTTTCTTT.

The chain couples TRBV10-3 to TRBJ2-1, with 13 bases matching TRBD2. This CDR3 spans 20 amino acids. V was clipped by 6 bases and J by 0 bases; unmatched bases: 14. Germline V gives CDR1 ENHRY, CDR2 SYGVKD. For the CDR3, the DNA is TGTGCCATCAGGGGGGATGGTGGGACTAGCGGGACCAGCTCCTACAATGAGCAGTTCTTC. Protein sequence: CAIRGDGGTSGTSSYNEQFF.